A selection of T cell receptor beta chains follows, all from one sample in a study of blood T cell repertoires in COVID-19. Repertoires were generated with immunoSEQ multiplex PCR, while TCRdb's copy carries only in-frame clones and drops some. The sample includes a few hundred thousand clones, around 84% of them seen just once. The sample was peripheral blood. The source of these receptors is a man in his sixties with acute or convalescent COVID-19. Each CDR3 is given with its conserved first and last residue. The D gene is left open where the match is weak. Only some rows state a clone size, as once, few, many or a class for expanded clones.

abundance,d_gene,v_gene,j_gene,CDR3aa,CDR3nt
NA,NA,TRBV7-9,TRBJ2-7,CASSLVGETSYEQYF,TGTGCCAGCAGCTTAGTTGGGGAGACGTCCTACGAGCAGTACTTC
NA,NA,TRBV5-8,TRBJ2-3,CASSPRPSTQYF,TGTGCCAGCAGCCCCAGGCCGTCTACGCAGTATTTT
NA,TRBD2,TRBV5-1,TRBJ2-1,CASSLRASGFGEQFF,TGCGCCAGCAGCTTGCGAGCTAGCGGGTTTGGCGAGCAGTTCTTC
NA,TRBD1,TRBV5-1,TRBJ1-5,CASSLGTGSNQPQHF,TGCGCCAGCAGCTTAGGGACAGGTAGCAATCAGCCCCAGCATTTT
NA,NA,TRBV7-9,TRBJ2-3,CASSALDWYTDTQYF,TGTGCCAGCAGCGCCCTGGACTGGTACACAGATACGCAGTATTTT
NA,TRBD2,TRBV11-2,TRBJ2-5,CASSSGAISGGQETQYF,TGTGCCAGCAGCTCTGGGGCGATAAGCGGGGGCCAAGAGACCCAGTACTTC
NA,TRBD1,TRBV4-1,TRBJ1-1,CASSAAGTGRTEAFF,TGCGCCAGCAGCGCAGCCGGGACAGGGAGAACTGAAGCTTTCTTT
NA,NA,TRBV9,TRBJ2-3,CASSVTQGDTQYF,TGTGCCAGCAGCGTTACGCAGGGGGATACGCAGTATTTT
NA,NA,TRBV5-4,TRBJ2-7,CASSLDGSGFYEQYF,TGTGCCAGCAGCTTGGACGGGTCAGGGTTCTACGAGCAGTACTTC
NA,NA,TRBV7-9,TRBJ1-2,CASSLARQLYGYTF,TGTGCCAGCAGCTTAGCGCGACAGCTTTATGGCTACACCTTC
NA,NA,TRBV5-1,TRBJ1-6,CASSPRPPTGNNSPLHF,TGCGCCAGCAGCCCCAGACCTCCAACGGGTAATAATTCACCCCTCCACTTT
NA,TRBD1,TRBV7-2,TRBJ1-1,CASSYDRVLRRTEAFF,TGTGCCAGCAGCTACGACAGGGTCCTGCGTAGGACTGAAGCTTTCTTT
few,NA,TRBV6-5,TRBJ2-7,CASTPTRPVDEQYF,TGTGCCAGCACCCCGACTCGCCCCGTAGACGAGCAGTACTTC
once,TRBD2,TRBV20-1,TRBJ2-7,CSASSSGGDEAYEQYF,TGCAGTGCTAGTTCCAGCGGGGGGGACGAAGCCTACGAGCAGTACTTC
NA,TRBD2,TRBV5-1,TRBJ2-2,CASSVSGSAGELFF,TGCGCCAGCTCCGTCAGCGGGAGTGCCGGGGAGCTGTTTTTT
NA,TRBD1,TRBV4-2,TRBJ2-7,CASSTLQGASPIYEQYF,TGTGCCAGCAGCACCTTACAGGGGGCGTCACCGATCTACGAGCAGTACTTC
NA,NA,TRBV6-5,TRBJ1-2,CASSPGGARYGYTF,TGTGCCAGCAGTCCGGGAGGGGCCCGCTATGGCTACACCTTC
NA,TRBD1,TRBV28,TRBJ1-1,CASSSSGGNTEAFF,TGTGCCAGCAGTTCGTCAGGGGGGAACACTGAAGCTTTCTTT
once,NA,TRBV6-5,TRBJ1-6,CASSSHTDNSPLHF,TGTGCCAGCAGTTCCCACACCGATAATTCACCCCTCCACTTT
NA,NA,TRBV19,TRBJ2-2,CASSIDRGSRGTGELFF,TGTGCCAGTAGTATAGATCGCGGTAGCCGGGGGACCGGGGAGCTGTTTTTT
NA,TRBD1,TRBV9,TRBJ1-4,CASSPDRAMLSNEKLFF,TGTGCCAGCAGCCCAGACAGGGCGATGTTGTCTAATGAAAAACTGTTTTTT
NA,TRBD2,TRBV30,TRBJ2-5,CAWSVAGGWGETQYF,TGTGCCTGGAGTGTAGCGGGAGGATGGGGGGAGACCCAGTACTTC
once,NA,TRBV21-1,TRBJ1-5,CASSGGQYNQPQHF,TGTGCCAGCAGCGGCGGACAGTACAATCAGCCCCAGCATTTT
NA,NA,TRBV2,TRBJ2-1,CATAGGHEQFF,TGTGCCACAGCAGGGGGGCATGAGCAGTTCTTC
NA,NA,TRBV5-4,TRBJ2-7,CASSLSREQYF,TGTGCCAGCAGCTTGAGCAGGGAGCAGTACTTC
NA,TRBD1,TRBV19,TRBJ1-1,CASSPDRWVTEAFF,TGTGCCAGTAGTCCGGACAGGTGGGTTACTGAAGCTTTCTTT
NA,TRBD1,TRBV7-9,TRBJ1-1,CASISTGANTEAFF,TGTGCCAGCATCAGCACAGGGGCGAACACTGAAGCTTTCTTT
NA,TRBD2,TRBV18,TRBJ2-3,CASSLREGSTDTQYF,TGTGCCAGCTCACTCCGGGAGGGTAGCACAGATACGCAGTATTTT
NA,TRBD1,TRBV5-1,TRBJ2-7,CASSLSGTGENEQYF,TGCGCCAGCAGCTTGTCCGGGACAGGGGAGAACGAGCAGTACTTC
NA,NA,TRBV7-2,TRBJ1-1,CASNLRNTEAFF,TGTGCCAGCAATCTCAGGAACACTGAAGCTTTCTTT
NA,NA,TRBV30,TRBJ2-7,CAWKATGTIYEQYF,TGTGCCTGGAAAGCGACAGGAACGATCTACGAGCAGTACTTC
NA,NA,TRBV4-2,TRBJ2-7,CASSQEINRRTTYEQYF,TGTGCCAGCAGCCAAGAAATAAACCGGAGGACCACCTACGAGCAGTACTTC
NA,NA,TRBV5-1,TRBJ1-2,CASSLDRFYYGYTF,TGCGCCAGCAGCTTGGATAGATTTTACTATGGCTACACCTTC
few,NA,TRBV6-1,TRBJ1-6,CASSLRNSPLHF,TGTGCCAGCAGCCTACGGAATTCACCCCTCCACTTT
NA,NA,TRBV4-1,TRBJ1-4,CASSQDKKHFTNEKLFF,TGCGCCAGCAGCCAAGATAAGAAGCACTTTACTAATGAAAAACTGTTTTTT